These 32 T cell receptor beta chains came from one sample sequenced in a study of cytomegalovirus exposure and HLA in healthy donors. In the PCR, 60 Vbeta and 13 Jbeta primers were used. Produced via immunoSEQ multiplex PCR; TCRdb's table is partial and in-frame only. This table has around 150,000 clones, around three quarters appearing once. Sequenced input: PBMCs. The receptor source for this set is a man aged 35-49 years in good health and CMV-seropositive.

The V call is TRBV18, the J call TRBJ2-3, with D tentatively TRBD2 (5 bases). The V end was cut by 3 bases, the J end by 2 bases, with 12 bases between. This CDR3 is 15 amino acids long. Germline CDR1 and CDR2: KGHSH and LQKENI. The CDR3 here is CASSPSGIATDTQYF. The DNA of the CDR3 is TGTGCCAGCTCACCGTCGGGAATTGCCACAGATACGCAGTATTTT.

The chain combines TRBV5-1 with TRBJ1-2; the D is unclear. Trimming pared 4 bases from V and 0 bases from J, leaving 13 bases between. Germline lookup yields CDR1 SGHRS and CDR2 YFSETQ. The CDR3 has 15 residues. CDR3 coding DNA: TGCGCCAGCAGCCTCGGGGATCTAGCTAACTATGGCTACACCTTC. This gives the protein CASSLGDLANYGYTF. The whole variable domain, filled in from reference TRBV5-1 and TRBJ1-2, reads KAGVTQTPRYLIKTRGQQVTLSCSPISGHRSVSWYQQTPGQGLQFLFEYFSETQRNKGNFPGRFSGRQFSNSRSEMNVSTLELGDSALYLCASSLGDLANYGYTFGSGTRLTVV.

This clone was observed a handful of times. The chain combines TRBV6-5 with TRBJ2-7; D is undetermined. The CDR3 sequence is 13 residues long. The germline V gene encodes CDR1 MNHEY and CDR2 SVGAGI. V was pared by 7 bases and J by 0 bases, with 10 bases between. The CDR3 sequence: CASTSDISYEQYF. CDR3 bases: TGTGCCAGCACCTCAGACATCTCCTACGAGCAGTACTTC.

This chain links TRBV11-3 with TRBJ2-5; D perhaps matches TRBD2 (6 bases). Trimming took off 2 bases at V and 5 bases at J, with 15 bases between the two ends. The CDR3 spans 15 residues. Germline V gene sequence: CDR1 SGHNT, CDR2 YENEEA. The CDR3 is CASSLMTTGEETQYF. The CDR3 region has the DNA TGTGCCAGCAGCTTAATGACGACGGGAGAGGAGACCCAGTACTTC.

The genes are TRBV9 and TRBJ2-6; D may be TRBD1 (5 bases). The CDR3 contains 16 residues. With 0 bases removed from V and 4 bases from J, the gap between germline ends came to 11 bases. CDR1 is SGDLS, CDR2 YYNGEE, per germline. CDR3 region: CASSVDRGTGANVLTF. CDR3 nucleotide sequence: TGTGCCAGCAGCGTAGATAGGGGAACAGGGGCCAACGTCCTGACTTTC.

V and J are TRBV25-1 and TRBJ1-2; 7 positions agree with TRBD1. Germline loops: CDR1 MGHDK, CDR2 SYGVNS. The CDR3 spans 15 residues. Trimming at V came to 2 bases and at J to 4 bases, leaving 7 bases not matched to a gene. CDR3 loop: CASSEPLSGGYGYTF. As DNA, the CDR3 is TGTGCCAGCAGTGAACCCCTCTCAGGGGGCTATGGCTACACCTTC.

This clone was detected only once. The chain joins TRBV28 to TRBJ1-1; possibly TRBD1 for D (5 bases). CDR3 length equals 13 residues. V lost 3 bases, J lost 4 bases, and 9 bases lay in between. CDR1 is MDHEN, CDR2 SYDVKM, per germline. The CDR3, as DNA: TGTGCCAGCAGTTTTGCAGGGTCCACTGAAGCTTTCTTT. This gives the protein CASSFAGSTEAFF.

J is TRBJ2-1 and V is TRBV7-9; 9 bases match TRBD1. V lost 1 base to trimming and J lost 3 bases; unmatched junction nucleotides: 1. The CDR3 is 15 amino acids. Germline assignment: CDR1 SEHNR and CDR2 FQNEAQ (reference sequence). The CDR3 sequence: CASSLGQGGYNEQFF. CDR3 coding DNA: TGTGCCAGCAGCTTAGGACAGGGGGGCTACAATGAGCAGTTCTTC.

The chain carries TRBV7-6 and TRBJ2-1, with TRBD1 as a possible D gene (6 bases). Looked up from germline, CDR1 is SGHVS and CDR2 is FNYEAQ. V dropped 5 bases and J dropped 5 bases, with 7 bases sitting between them. The CDR3 sequence is 12 residues long. CDR3 protein: CASSQGNNEQFF. The CDR3 coding sequence is TGTGCCAGCAGCCAGGGGAACAATGAGCAGTTCTTC.

This clone appeared a few times. The chain employs TRBV6-1 and TRBJ1-1; the D gene is possibly TRBD1 (5 bases). The V and J ends lost 6 bases and 1 base respectively, with 15 bases between them. The CDR3 has 15 amino acids. The germline V gene has CDR1 MNHNS and CDR2 SASEGT. Written as DNA, the CDR3 is TGTGCCAGCAGCTTTAGGTTGGGGGGGAACACTGAAGCTTTCTTT. Protein sequence: CASSFRLGGNTEAFF.

This chain joins TRBV4-2 and TRBJ2-5; D possibly corresponds to TRBD2 (5 bases). Germline CDR1 and CDR2: LGHNA and YNFKEQ. The germline V and J ends were trimmed by 4 bases and 5 bases, with 20 bases remaining between them. The CDR3 extends over 16 amino acids. The CDR3 coding sequence is TGTGCCAGCAGCCTGAGCGGAGGCTATGCGGAGGAGACCCAGTACTTC. Translation: CASSLSGGYAEETQYF.

This chain connects TRBV28 to TRBJ1-5; D not resolved. Germline CDR1 is MDHEN and CDR2 is SYDVKM. The CDR3 has 14 amino acids. V lost 8 bases to trimming and J lost 1 base, with 12 bases between them. The CDR3 sequence: CASRWAGSNQPQHF. CDR3 coding DNA: TGTGCCAGCCGCTGGGCGGGAAGCAATCAGCCCCAGCATTTT.

CDR3: CASSLGLTGELFF. The CDR3 DNA reads as TGTGCCAGCAGCTTGGGACTCACCGGGGAGCTGTTTTTT. The chain has TRBV5-5 and TRBJ2-2; D ambiguous. The CDR3 is 13 residues long. The V end was cut by 0 bases, the J end by 4 bases, with 4 bases between. Germline lookup yields CDR1 SGHKS and CDR2 YYEKEE (reference sequence).

The V gene is TRBV6-6, the J gene TRBJ2-3, with 8 bases that match TRBD2. The CDR3 covers 15 residues. Germline CDR1 reads MNHNY; CDR2 reads SVGAGI (reference sequence). Losses at the gene ends were 3 bases for V and 5 bases for J; bases not matched to a gene: 7. The CDR3 loop reads CASSYSAGGLDTQYF. The CDR3, as DNA: TGTGCCAGCAGTTATTCTGCGGGGGGCTTAGATACGCAGTATTTT.

The chain's CDR3 is CASSLAPRDTIYF. Written as DNA, the CDR3 is TGTGCCAGCAGCTTAGCTCCCCGGGACACCATATATTTT. The chain carries TRBV7-2 and TRBJ1-3; D is ambiguous. The germline CDR1 and CDR2 sequences are SGHTA and FQGNSA. V was trimmed by 0 bases and J by 8 bases, leaving 8 bases between them. CDR3 length: 13 amino acids. Complete variable domain (other parts from reference TRBV7-2 and TRBJ1-3): GAGVSQSPSNKVTEKGKDVELRCDPISGHTALYWYRQSLGQGLEFLIYFQGNSAPDKSGLPSDRFSAERTGGSVSTLTIQRTQQEDSAVYLCASSLAPRDTIYFGEGSWLTVV.

This chain connects TRBV2 to TRBJ1-5; 9 nucleotides agree with TRBD1. This CDR3 is built from 13 residues. Germline V gene data show CDR1 as SNHLY and CDR2 as FYNNEI. Unmatched junction bases numbered 2, after V lost 5 bases and J lost 6 bases. The CDR3 nucleotides read TGTGCCAGCAGTACAGGGGGCCGTCAGCCCCAGCATTTT. It encodes CASSTGGRQPQHF.

The table lists this clone with a count of one. This chain joins TRBV6-1 and TRBJ2-5; D ambiguous. The end of the DNA is better explained by TRBJ2-7, so the J call may be wrong. CDR3 size: 14 residues. Germline CDR1 is MNHNS and CDR2 is SASEGT. The CDR3 sequence: CASRDPNTYYEQYF. The DNA for the CDR3 is TGTGCCAGCAGAGATCCCAACACGTACTACGAGCAGTACTTC.

V usage is TRBV14 and J usage is TRBJ2-6; 10 bases align to TRBD2. Germline V gene sequence: CDR1 SGHDN, CDR2 FVKESK. The CDR3 length is 22 residues. V lost 2 bases and J lost 0; bases outside the gene matches: 16. CDR3 in amino acids: CASSQRVAASGRASSGANVLTF. The CDR3 DNA reads as TGTGCCAGCAGCCAACGGGTAGCCGCGAGCGGGAGGGCGAGCTCTGGGGCCAACGTCCTGACTTTC.

The CDR3 spells CASSPRDRGLAYGYTF. The CDR3 DNA follows: TGCGCCAGCAGCCCGCGGGACAGGGGCCTCGCGTATGGCTACACCTTC. The chain couples TRBV5-1 to TRBJ1-2; TRBD1 aligns across 10 bases. J was trimmed by 5 bases and V by 4 bases; bases with no gene match: 11. Germline V gives CDR1 SGHRS, CDR2 YFSETQ. This CDR3 is built from 16 residues. Full variable domain (remainder filled in from reference TRBV5-1 and TRBJ1-2): KAGVTQTPRYLIKTRGQQVTLSCSPISGHRSVSWYQQTPGQGLQFLFEYFSETQRNKGNFPGRFSGRQFSNSRSEMNVSTLELGDSALYLCASSPRDRGLAYGYTFGSGTRLTVV.

V usage is TRBV5-6 and J usage is TRBJ2-7, with 9 nucleotides matching TRBD1. Germline V CDR1 and CDR2: SGHDT, YYEEEE. The ends lost 1 base at V and 1 base at J; junction bases unmatched: 6. The CDR3 is made up of 16 amino acids. The CDR3 sequence: CASSLWDRERSYEQYF. CDR3 bases: TGTGCCAGCAGCTTGTGGGACAGGGAACGGTCCTACGAGCAGTACTTC.

The chain joins TRBV7-9 to TRBJ2-5, with 7 bases fitting TRBD1. The V gene end was trimmed by 6 bases and the J gene end by 2 bases; junction bases not matched to a gene: 6. Germline CDR1 SEHNR, CDR2 FQNEAQ (reference sequence). This CDR3 region has 14 residues. DNA of the CDR3: TGTGCCAGCAGTCCCGGGACAGCTCAAGAGACCCAGTACTTC. Its translation: CASSPGTAQETQYF.

The chain has TRBV19 and TRBJ1-5; TRBD1 aligns across 9 bases. CDR3 size: 18 residues. After removal of 2 bases from V and 3 bases from J, the junction contained 11 bases not matched to a gene. Germline CDR1 LNHDA, CDR2 SQIVND (reference sequence). The CDR3 reads CASSIKATGTGINQPQHF. The CDR3, as DNA: TGTGCCAGTAGTATAAAAGCGACCGGGACAGGGATCAATCAGCCCCAGCATTTT.

The chain joins TRBV29-1 to TRBJ2-7; a weak D match, TRBD2 (5 bases). The germline CDR1 and CDR2 sequences are SQVTM and ANQGSEA. Between the trimmed V and J ends, which lost 8 bases and 0 bases, there was a span of 11 bases. This CDR3 spans 12 amino acids. The CDR3 region is CSIEGSSYEQYF. In nucleotides, the CDR3 is TGCAGCATCGAGGGTTCCTCCTACGAGCAGTACTTC.

The chain joins TRBV7-2 to TRBJ2-2; D unclear. Germline V gene sequence: CDR1 SGHTA, CDR2 FQGNSA. This CDR3 has 15 residues. Trimming shortened V by 2 bases and J by 1 base, and 8 bases separated the two germline ends. Written as DNA, the CDR3 is TGTGCCAGCAGCTTAACCCCAGTGAACACCGGGGAGCTGTTTTTT. It specifies CASSLTPVNTGELFF.

The CDR3 loop is CASKAQTMNTEAFF. In DNA, the CDR3 is TGCGCCAGCAAAGCCCAAACTATGAACACTGAAGCTTTCTTT. This chain links TRBV5-1 with TRBJ1-1, with D hard to call. The germline V gene has CDR1 SGHRS and CDR2 YFSETQ. The CDR3 consists of 14 residues. Trimming left V 6 bases short and J 0 bases short, with 12 bases between.

The rearrangement uses TRBV7-2 and TRBJ1-2, with 8 bases that match TRBD1. In germline, CDR1 is SGHTA, CDR2 FQGNSA. The CDR3 loop spans 13 amino acids. V was pared by 6 bases and J by 3 bases, with 3 bases of the junction left unmatched. This CDR3 is CASRSGGDYGYTF. CDR3 bases: TGTGCCAGCAGGTCAGGGGGCGACTATGGCTACACCTTC.

This sequence joins TRBV5-6 and TRBJ2-7; TRBD2 matches at 8 bases. Unmatched junction bases numbered 17, after V lost 8 bases and J lost 4 bases. CDR1 is SGHDT, CDR2 YYEEEE, per germline. This CDR3 is 16 amino acids long. CDR3 amino acids: CASTPLGRGGLYEQYF. CDR3 in DNA: TGTGCCAGTACCCCGTTAGGCCGGGGGGGGTTGTACGAGCAGTACTTC.

The genes are TRBV5-6 and TRBJ1-3; D possibly corresponds to TRBD1 (6 bases). Germline loops: CDR1 SGHDT, CDR2 YYEEEE. V dropped 2 bases and J dropped 0 bases, with 9 bases sitting between them. The CDR3 totals 15 residues. As DNA, the CDR3 is TGTGCCAGCAGCTTTGGACAGAACTCTGGAAACACCATATATTTT. It translates to CASSFGQNSGNTIYF.

Here the CDR3 DNA reads TGCGCCAGCAGCTTGGGACTAAACACTGAAGCTTTCTTT. Amino acids: CASSLGLNTEAFF. The J gene is TRBJ1-1, the V gene TRBV5-1; no clear D. Trimming removed 0 bases from V and 2 bases from J, with 5 bases in between. CDR1 and CDR2 from the germline V gene are SGHRS and YFSETQ. The CDR3 contains 13 residues.

This clone occurred a few times. The CDR3 here is CASRPRQGFGGYTF. CDR3 DNA sequence: TGTGCCAGCAGACCCCGACAGGGATTCGGTGGCTACACCTTC. The chain employs TRBV6-5 and TRBJ1-2; TRBD1 aligns across 7 bases. V lost 6 bases and J lost 7; bases outside the gene matches: 11. The CDR3 runs 14 residues. In germline, CDR1 is MNHEY, CDR2 SVGAGI.

This clone is a singleton in its sample. This chain joins TRBV6-4 and TRBJ2-1; 9 bases are a match to TRBD1. Per the germline V gene, CDR1 is MRHNA and CDR2 is SNTAGT. The ends lost 4 bases at V and 4 bases at J; junction bases unmatched: 8. CDR3 length: 16 residues. DNA for the CDR3: TGTGCCAGCAGTGCCGGGACAGGGCGTACGTACAATGAGCAGTTCTTC. It specifies CASSAGTGRTYNEQFF.

The genes are TRBV7-9 and TRBJ2-6; D uncertain. CDR1 is SEHNR, CDR2 FQNEAQ, per germline (reference sequence). This CDR3 has 16 residues. Trimming took off 6 bases at V and 4 bases at J, with 16 bases between the two ends. The CDR3 coding sequence is TGTGCCAGCAGTCGCCCTGAGGTTTCGGGGGCCAACGTCCTGACTTTC. Translating it yields CASSRPEVSGANVLTF.